Presented here are 25 T cell receptor beta chains from one specimen sequenced in a study of T cell changes during pregnancy in multiple sclerosis. Generated by immunoSEQ multiplex PCR, the TCRdb table keeps only in-frame clones and is missing some. This sample has tens of thousands of clones, with around nine tenths found just once. The sample was CD4+ T cells from peripheral blood mononuclear cells, taken in the second trimester of pregnancy. These receptors were obtained from a female donor with multiple sclerosis, enrolled in a pregnancy study.

In its sample, this clone was seen a few times. Distinct nucleotide sequences in the sample also encode this CDR3. This chain links TRBV7-9 with TRBJ1-1, with D uncertain. The germline V gene encodes CDR1 SEHNR and CDR2 FQNEAQ (reference sequence). V lost 0 bases and J 1 base, leaving 3 bases between the germline ends. The CDR3 loop spans 13 amino acids. The CDR3 DNA reads TGTGCCAGCAGCTTAGCAGCGAACACTGAAGCTTTCTTT. It translates to CASSLAANTEAFF.

This sequence joins TRBV7-6 and TRBJ2-7, with 8 bases matching TRBD2. Germline CDR1 is SGHVS and CDR2 is FNYEAQ. The trim removed 1 base at V and 3 bases at J, leaving 5 bases unmatched. The CDR3 totals 15 residues. The CDR3 DNA sequence: TGTGCCAGCAGCTTAGGAGCGGGGGTAAACTACGAGCAGTACTTC. It yields the protein CASSLGAGVNYEQYF. The full variable domain, rest sourced from reference TRBV7-6 and TRBJ2-7, is GAGVSQSPRYKVTKRGQDVALRCDPISGHVSLYWYRQALGQGPEFLTYFNYEAQQDKSGLPNDRFSAERPEGSISTLTIQRTEQRDSAMYRCASSLGAGVNYEQYFGPGTRLTVT.

The CDR3 is CASSDRDNYGYTF. The CDR3 coding sequence is TGTGCCAGCAGCGACCGGGATAACTATGGCTACACCTTC. This chain links TRBV7-9 with TRBJ1-2; the D is unclear. Trimming shortened V by 5 bases and J by 1 base, and 8 bases separated the two germline ends. CDR3 length: 13 amino acids. Germline-derived CDR1 and CDR2 are SEHNR and FQNEAQ (reference sequence).

The table lists this clone with a count of one. The chain couples TRBV11-2 to TRBJ2-7; D is perhaps TRBD1 (6 bases). The length of the CDR3 is 12 residues. V gave up 2 bases and J gave up 4 bases, with 6 bases separating them. The V gene's germline CDR1 is SGHAT and CDR2 FQNNGV. The CDR3, as DNA: TGTGCCAGCAGCTTACAGGGGTACGAGCAGTACTTC. Its protein product is CASSLQGYEQYF.

About this clone itself: The sample holds other DNA sequences that translate to the same CDR3. V is TRBV5-1 and J is TRBJ1-2, with 10 positions matching TRBD1. CDR1 is SGHRS and CDR2 is YFSETQ in the germline V gene. The V and J ends lost 8 bases and 1 base, in that order; junction bases with no gene match: 5. This CDR3 spans 14 amino acids. The CDR3 protein is CASSRDRGNYGYTF. CDR3 nucleotide sequence: TGCGCCAGTAGTCGGGACAGGGGTAACTATGGCTACACCTTC.

Written as DNA, the CDR3 is TGTGCCAGCAGCTTGGCCGCGGGGAACACTGAAGCTTTCTTT. This codes for CASSLAAGNTEAFF. This chain uses TRBV5-4 with TRBJ1-1; D not resolved. CDR3 size: 14 residues. Germline lookup yields CDR1 SGHNT and CDR2 YYREEE (reference sequence). The V and J ends lost 0 bases and 1 base respectively, with 7 bases between them.

This chain links TRBV28 with TRBJ2-3; the D gene is possibly TRBD1 (7 bases). Trimming shortened V by 6 bases and J by 2 bases, and 21 bases separated the two germline ends. CDR1 is MDHEN and CDR2 is SYDVKM in the germline V gene. The CDR3 runs 17 residues. Here the CDR3 DNA reads TGTGCCAGCAGCTACCCGCGGGGCAGGGGGGACACAGATACGCAGTATTTT. It encodes CASSYPRGRGDTDTQYF.

The chain employs TRBV7-3 and TRBJ2-3; 9 nucleotides agree with TRBD2. The germline CDR1 and CDR2 sequences are SGHTA and FQGTGA. Losses at the gene ends were 4 bases for V and 5 bases for J; bases not matched to a gene: 10. The CDR3 has 16 amino acids. This chain's CDR3 is CASSSWVAGAGDTQYF. The CDR3 DNA is TGTGCCAGCAGCTCTTGGGTAGCGGGGGCTGGAGATACGCAGTATTTT.

The chain carries TRBV6-5 and TRBJ2-3, with 8 bases fitting TRBD2. Trimming cost V 4 bases and J 10 bases; bases outside gene matches: 13. Germline-derived CDR1 and CDR2 are MNHEY and SVGAGI. The CDR3 spans 15 residues. CDR3 coding DNA: TGTGCCAGCAGTTCAAAAGCGGGGGCGCTTGTCGCGCAGTATTTT. Amino acid sequence: CASSSKAGALVAQYF.

The chain is built from TRBV28 and TRBJ2-7; 9 bases line up with TRBD1. Germline V gene lookup returns CDR1 MDHEN and CDR2 SYDVKM. The CDR3 runs to 14 residues. CDR3 bases: TGTGTACCCGCCCGGGACAGGGCCTCCTACGAGCAGTACTTC. Protein: CVPARDRASYEQYF.

This chain connects TRBV14 to TRBJ1-5; D may be TRBD1 (5 bases). Germline V gene sequence: CDR1 SGHDN, CDR2 FVKESK. The CDR3 extends over 20 amino acids. The V end lost 1 base, the J end lost 0 bases, and 22 bases lay between the germline ends. The CDR3: CASSQVPWGGRRLSNQPQHF. The CDR3 DNA sequence: TGTGCCAGCAGCCAAGTTCCCTGGGGGGGACGAAGACTTAGCAATCAGCCCCAGCATTTT.

CDR3 in amino acids: CASREGQGNGELFF. For the CDR3, the DNA is TGTGCCAGCAGGGAGGGACAGGGAAACGGGGAGCTGTTTTTT. This chain links TRBV27 with TRBJ2-2, with 9 bases that match TRBD1. This CDR3 comprises 14 residues. Per germline, CDR1 MNHEY and CDR2 SMNVEV (reference sequence). After removal of 6 bases from V and 7 bases from J, the junction contained 6 bases not matched to a gene.

This chain links TRBV6-6 with TRBJ1-1; tentative D call: TRBD1 (5 bases). CDR3 length equals 14 residues. Between the trimmed V and J ends, which lost 6 bases and 2 bases, there was a span of 13 bases. CDR1 is MNHNY and CDR2 is SVGAGI in the germline V gene (reference sequence). This CDR3 reads CASRETVPNTEAFF. The CDR3, as DNA: TGTGCCAGCAGAGAGACAGTCCCTAACACTGAAGCTTTCTTT.

The chain couples TRBV19 to TRBJ2-7, with 8 bases lining up with TRBD1. The CDR3 sequence is 14 residues long. The J segment lost 2 bases and the V segment lost 4 bases, leaving 4 bases of the junction unmatched. CDR1 is LNHDA, CDR2 SQIVND, per germline (reference sequence). CDR3 sequence: CASSRGTGPYEQYF. The CDR3 DNA sequence: TGTGCCAGTAGTAGAGGGACAGGTCCCTACGAGCAGTACTTC.

The chain joins TRBV15 to TRBJ2-5, with 11 positions matching TRBD1. Germline V gene sequence: CDR1 LNHNV, CDR2 YYDKDF (reference sequence). CDR3 length equals 15 residues. With V trimmed by 0 bases and J by 4 bases, 1 base remained unmatched. CDR3 loop: CATSRDGTGGETQYF. The DNA for the CDR3 is TGTGCCACCAGCAGAGACGGGACAGGGGGAGAGACCCAGTACTTC.

This chain links TRBV12-5 with TRBJ2-3; 12 bases line up with TRBD2. There are 14 residues in the CDR3. Germline CDR1 LGHNT, CDR2 FRNRAP. J gave up 8 bases and V 5 bases, and 5 bases lay outside the gene matches. This CDR3 is CASGRGLAGGTQYF. The CDR3 DNA reads TGTGCTAGTGGTAGGGGACTAGCGGGCGGTACGCAGTATTTT.

The chain is built from TRBV6-5 and TRBJ2-7, with TRBD2 matching 11 bases. CDR3 length: 14 amino acids. V lost 5 bases, J lost 3 bases, and 3 bases stayed unmatched. Germline V gene data show CDR1 as MNHEY and CDR2 as SVGAGI. The CDR3 sequence: CASSAGTSGYEQYF. The CDR3, as DNA: TGTGCCAGCAGTGCCGGGACTAGCGGCTACGAGCAGTACTTC.

The J gene is TRBJ2-2, the V gene TRBV19; no clear D. The CDR3 spans 12 residues. Germline CDR1 and CDR2: LNHDA and SQIVND (reference sequence). Trimming took off 5 bases at V and 6 bases at J, with 7 bases between the two ends. The CDR3 DNA is TGTGCCAGTAGTCCCCCTGCCGGGGAGCTGTTTTTT. This gives the protein CASSPPAGELFF. The whole variable domain, remainder taken from reference TRBV19 and TRBJ2-2, is DGGITQSPKYLFRKEGQNVTLSCEQNLNHDAMYWYRQDPGQGLRLIYYSQIVNDFQKGDIAEGYSVSREKKESFPLTVTSAQKNPTAFYLCASSPPAGELFFGEGSRLTVL.

The chain recombines TRBV5-1 with TRBJ2-5, with 10 positions matching TRBD2. Trimming cost V 0 bases and J 5 bases; bases outside gene matches: 4. The germline V gene has CDR1 SGHRS and CDR2 YFSETQ. The CDR3 runs to 15 residues. The CDR3 here is CASSLVLAGVETQYF. The CDR3 bases are TGCGCCAGCAGCTTGGTCCTAGCGGGGGTGGAGACCCAGTACTTC.

The sample holds one count of this clone. This rearrangement joins TRBV19 to TRBJ1-4; 8 positions match TRBD1. The V and J ends lost 4 bases and 4 bases, in that order; junction bases with no gene match: 5. CDR1 is LNHDA, CDR2 SQIVND, per germline (reference sequence). There are 15 residues in the CDR3. The CDR3 reads CASSTGTGGNEKLFF. The CDR3 region has the DNA TGTGCCAGTAGTACCGGGACAGGCGGTAATGAAAAACTGTTTTTT. The full variable domain, rest sourced from reference TRBV19 and TRBJ1-4, is DGGITQSPKYLFRKEGQNVTLSCEQNLNHDAMYWYRQDPGQGLRLIYYSQIVNDFQKGDIAEGYSVSREKKESFPLTVTSAQKNPTAFYLCASSTGTGGNEKLFFGSGTQLSVL.

This chain connects TRBV5-1 to TRBJ2-1; 10 nucleotides align to TRBD2. The V segment lost 4 bases and the J segment 4 bases; nucleotides outside the gene matches: 8. CDR3 length: 16 amino acids. The germline V gene encodes CDR1 SGHRS and CDR2 YFSETQ. The CDR3 DNA is TGCGCCAGCAGCGCAGCTAGCGGGAGTGGATACAATGAGCAGTTCTTC. Its translation: CASSAASGSGYNEQFF.

The rearrangement joins TRBV18 to TRBJ2-1, with D maybe TRBD1 (5 bases). Germline CDR1 reads KGHSH; CDR2 reads LQKENI. This CDR3 is built from 15 residues. The V end lost 2 bases, the J end lost 10 bases, and 18 bases lay between the germline ends. CDR3 bases: TGTGCCAGCTCACCAATGCCAGGGATCGAAAGCGAGCAGTTCTTC. Its protein is CASSPMPGIESEQFF.

The V gene is TRBV9, the J gene TRBJ2-7, with 8 bases aligning to TRBD2. The germline V gene has CDR1 SGDLS and CDR2 YYNGEE. With V trimmed by 0 bases and J by 3 bases, 5 bases remained unmatched. The CDR3 is made up of 15 amino acids. CDR3 loop: CASSVGGSGDYEQYF. The CDR3 region has the DNA TGTGCCAGCAGCGTAGGAGGTAGCGGGGACTACGAGCAGTACTTC.

The V and J genes are TRBV6-6 and TRBJ2-3, with D tentatively TRBD2 (5 bases). Germline CDR1 MNHNY, CDR2 SVGAGI (reference sequence). The CDR3 covers 16 residues. The V gene lost 6 bases and the J gene lost 0 bases, with 16 bases spanning the gap. CDR3 sequence (DNA): TGTGCCAGCAGGAGAGGTGAGACGGGGAGCACAGATACGCAGTATTTT. As protein: CASRRGETGSTDTQYF.

The chain uses TRBV30 and TRBJ2-3, with TRBD2 matching over 16 bases. CDR1 is GTSNPN, CDR2 SVGIG, per germline (reference sequence). The V gene end was trimmed by 5 bases and the J gene end by 0 bases; junction bases not matched to a gene: 2. This CDR3 is built from 16 residues. The CDR3 loop reads CAWGTSGGGSTDTQYF. The CDR3 bases are TGTGCCTGGGGGACTAGCGGGGGGGGGAGCACAGATACGCAGTATTTT. The variable domain in full, with the rest retrieved from reference TRBV30 and TRBJ2-3, is SQTIHQWPATLVQPVGSPLSLECTVEGTSNPNLYWYRQAAGRGLQLLFYSVGIGQISSEVPQNLSASRPQDRQFILSSKKLLLSDSGFYLCAWGTSGGGSTDTQYFGPGTRLTVL.